The rows below give T cell receptor beta chains drawn from one sample of a study of regulatory T cells in long-lasting Graves disease. TCRdb ran MiXCR on the multiplex PCR reads and lists one entry per CDR3 protein. The sample includes nearly 350,000 distinct CDR3 sequences, roughly a fifth of them seen just once. The sequenced sample was peripheral blood mononuclear cells (PBMCs), obtained when the disease was refractory, from a patient treated with antithyroid drugs. The source is a female donor with Graves disease. The CDR3 runs from the conserved cysteine through the conserved F or W. The D gene is left open where the match is weak. Clone size is shown for a subset of rows, as once, few, many or a class of expanded clone.

>many|.|TRBJ2-5|TRBV29-1
CSVEDRAMETQYF
TGCAGCGTTGAAGATCGTGCTATGGAGACCCAGTACTTC
>many|.|TRBJ1-2|TRBV12-3/TRBV12-4
CASSFGGSGGYTF
TGTGCCAGCAGTTTCGGGGGTAGTGGTGGCTACACCTTC
>many|.|TRBJ2-7|TRBV5-1
CASSLLRGSYEQYF
TGCGCCAGCAGCCTGCTTCGGGGTTCCTACGAGCAGTACTTC
>many|.|TRBJ1-5|TRBV12-3/TRBV12-4
CASSLPGHQPQHF
TGTGCCAGCAGTCTTCCAGGGCATCAGCCCCAGCATTTT
>.|.|TRBJ2-2|TRBV28
CASTPVGPGVNTGELFF
TGTGCCAGCACCCCGGTAGGCCCGGGAGTAAACACCGGGGAGCTGTTTTTT
>few|TRBD1|TRBJ1-2|TRBV3-1
CASSPYGTGGGDGYTF
TGTGCCAGCAGCCCCTACGGGACAGGGGGCGGCGATGGCTACACCTTC
>few|.|TRBJ1-5|TRBV7-2
CASSLAGRGLGSNQPQHF
TGTGCCAGCAGCTTAGCAGGGAGAGGCTTAGGTAGCAATCAGCCCCAGCATTTT
>few|.|TRBJ2-2|TRBV3-1
CASSLWQRNTGELFF
TGTGCCAGCAGCTTGTGGCAGAGGAACACCGGGGAGCTGTTTTTT
>many|TRBD1|TRBJ2-7|TRBV6-2/TRBV6-3
CASSWDSSYEQYF
TGTGCCAGCAGCTGGGACAGCTCCTACGAGCAGTACTTC
>.|.|TRBJ2-3|TRBV7-3
CASSAQGSDTQYF
TGTGCCAGCAGCGCCCAGGGTTCAGATACGCAGTATTTT
>many|.|TRBJ2-7|TRBV6-1
CASSEGLGVYEQYF
TGTGCCAGCAGTGAAGGATTGGGGGTCTACGAGCAGTACTTC
>few|.|TRBJ1-3|TRBV7-2
CASSFAGEGGNTIYF
TGTGCCAGCAGCTTTGCGGGCGAGGGCGGAAACACCATATATTTT
>few|.|TRBJ2-1|TRBV15
CATSRGLAPNEQFF
TGTGCCACCAGCAGAGGTCTAGCTCCCAATGAGCAGTTCTTC
>few|TRBD1|TRBJ2-7|TRBV5-4
CASSLPGTGLQYF
TGTGCCAGCAGCTTGCCCGGGACAGGCCTGCAGTACTTC
>many|TRBD1|TRBJ2-7|TRBV28
CASSQPGQGPYEQYF
TGTGCCAGCAGTCAACCGGGACAGGGGCCCTACGAGCAGTACTTC
>few|.|TRBJ1-5|TRBV27
CASSLSGQYVTQHF
TGTGCCAGCAGTTTATCCGGACAGTATGTAACCCAGCATTTT
>few|.|TRBJ1-2|TRBV5-4
CASSLAPGRGGYGYTF
TGTGCCAGCAGCTTGGCCCCAGGGAGGGGCGGCTATGGCTACACCTTC
>.|.|TRBJ1-1|TRBV7-3
CASSIQGQGTEAFF
TGTGCCAGCAGCATTCAGGGCCAAGGGACTGAAGCTTTCTTT
>.|TRBD1|TRBJ2-7|TRBV5-1
CASSLEDRGSYEQYF
TGCGCCAGCAGCTTGGAGGACAGGGGCTCCTACGAGCAGTACTTC